This TCR beta chain was retrieved from a study of blood T cell repertoires in COVID-19. Study information: Sample material is recorded as cDNA or gDNA derived from T cells, B-cell-depleted T cells, or PBMCs.

This table comes from immunoSEQ multiplex PCR, and its TCRdb copy is limited to in-frame clones, with some not included. The data hold around 140,000 clones, with roughly 87% observed a single time. Germline V gene data show CDR1 as MNHEY and CDR2 as SVGAGI. The CDR3 covers 16 residues. V was pared by 0 bases and J by 2 bases, with 14 bases between. This sequence was found in a woman aged 45-60 years with acute or convalescent COVID-19. The sample taken for sequencing was peripheral blood. The rearrangement uses TRBV6-5 and TRBJ2-7; a possible D gene is TRBD1 (6 bases). The chain's CDR3 is CASSYSDGTLAYEQYF. In DNA, the CDR3 is TGTGCCAGCAGTTACTCGGACGGGACACTTGCCTACGAGCAGTACTTC.